The next 2 T cell receptor beta chains were all read from a single sample in a study of shared clonotypes between healthy human individuals. Only in-frame clones appear in the TCRdb table, and some are missing; sequencing was by immunoSEQ multiplex PCR. The table includes around 2.1 million clones, 85% to 95% detected once. Terminally differentiated effector memory CD45RA+ cells were excluded by CCR7 positive selection of CD45RO-negative cells. Material for sequencing was naive CD8+ T cells from PBMCs. Receptors were obtained from a man younger than 35 in good health. Some clones in this sample may be carry-over from other donors' samples.

This clone was picked up one time. The rearrangement links TRBV6-6 to TRBJ1-1; D is ambiguous. The germline V gene encodes CDR1 MNHNY and CDR2 SVGAGI (reference sequence). CDR3 size: 13 residues. Trimming pared 7 bases from V and 3 bases from J, leaving 12 bases between. The CDR3 DNA reads TGTGCCAGCACCATAGGGCGGGACACTGAAGCTTTCTTT. This codes for CASTIGRDTEAFF.

J is TRBJ2-3 and V is TRBV7-2, with 12 bases identical to TRBD2. The trim removed 5 bases at V and 6 bases at J, leaving 6 bases unmatched. The CDR3 length is 15 residues. Germline V lookup: CDR1 SGHTA, CDR2 FQGNSA. CDR3 in amino acids: CASSPTSGSLDTQYF. CDR3 DNA: TGTGCCAGCAGCCCGACTAGCGGGAGTTTGGATACGCAGTATTTT. Full variable domain (remainder filled in from reference TRBV7-2 and TRBJ2-3): GAGVSQSPSNKVTEKGKDVELRCDPISGHTALYWYRQSLGQGLEFLIYFQGNSAPDKSGLPSDRFSAERTGGSVSTLTIQRTQQEDSAVYLCASSPTSGSLDTQYFGPGTRLTVL.